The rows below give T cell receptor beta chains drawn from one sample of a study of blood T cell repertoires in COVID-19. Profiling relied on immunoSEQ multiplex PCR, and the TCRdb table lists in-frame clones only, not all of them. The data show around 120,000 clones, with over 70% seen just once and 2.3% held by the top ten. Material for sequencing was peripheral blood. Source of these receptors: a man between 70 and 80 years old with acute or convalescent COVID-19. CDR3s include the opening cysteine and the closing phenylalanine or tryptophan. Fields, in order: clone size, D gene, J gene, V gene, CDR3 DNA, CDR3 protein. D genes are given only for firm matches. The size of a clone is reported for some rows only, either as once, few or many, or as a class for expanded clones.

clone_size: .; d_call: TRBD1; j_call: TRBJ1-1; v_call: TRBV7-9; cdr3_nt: TGTGCCAGCAGTATGGACAGGGGTGGCACTGAAGCTTTCTTT; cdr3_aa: CASSMDRGGTEAFF
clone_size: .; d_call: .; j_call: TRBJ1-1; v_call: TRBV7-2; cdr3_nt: TGTGCCAGCAGCCCTGGGCTGCAGAACACTGAAGCTTTCTTT; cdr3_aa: CASSPGLQNTEAFF
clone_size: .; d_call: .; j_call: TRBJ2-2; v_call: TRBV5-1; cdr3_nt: TGCGCCAGCAGCCTTCCGAACACCGGGGAGCTGTTTTTT; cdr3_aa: CASSLPNTGELFF
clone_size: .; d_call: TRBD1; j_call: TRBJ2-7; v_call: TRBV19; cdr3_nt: TGTGCCACCGCCCCTTCCGTCCGGGACAGGAGTACCTACGAGCAGTACTTC; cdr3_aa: CATAPSVRDRSTYEQYF
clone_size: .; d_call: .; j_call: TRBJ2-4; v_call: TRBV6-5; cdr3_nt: TGTGCCAGCACCCCCCAGGGTAAAAACATTCAGTACTTC; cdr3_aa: CASTPQGKNIQYF
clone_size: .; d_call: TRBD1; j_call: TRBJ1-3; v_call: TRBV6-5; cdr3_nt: TGTGCCGCCACGGACAGGGCTGGAAACACCATATATTTT; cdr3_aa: CAATDRAGNTIYF
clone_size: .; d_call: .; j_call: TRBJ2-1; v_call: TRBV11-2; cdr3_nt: TGTGCCAGCAGCTCACTAGACTACAATGAGCAGTTCTTC; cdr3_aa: CASSSLDYNEQFF
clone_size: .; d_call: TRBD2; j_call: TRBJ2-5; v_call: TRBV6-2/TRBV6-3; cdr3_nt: TGTGCCAGCAGTTACGCCGCGGGGGGGCAAGAGACCCAGTACTTC; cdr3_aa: CASSYAAGGQETQYF
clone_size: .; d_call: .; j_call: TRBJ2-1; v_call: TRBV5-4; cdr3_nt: TGTGCCAGCACTTACAGGGCCACCTACAATGAGCAGTTCTTC; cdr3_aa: CASTYRATYNEQFF
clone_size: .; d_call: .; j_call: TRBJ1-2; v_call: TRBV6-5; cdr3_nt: TGTGCCAGCCGTTCAGGGCTAAACTATGGCTACACCTTC; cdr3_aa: CASRSGLNYGYTF
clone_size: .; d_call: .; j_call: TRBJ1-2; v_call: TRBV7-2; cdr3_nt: TGTGCCAGCAGCTTTAGTAGTACAGGCTATGGCTACACCTTC; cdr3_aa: CASSFSSTGYGYTF
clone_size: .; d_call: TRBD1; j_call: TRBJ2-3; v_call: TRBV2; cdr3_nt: TGTGCCAGCAGTGAGGACAGGGGAGCCACAGATACGCAGTATTTT; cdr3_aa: CASSEDRGATDTQYF
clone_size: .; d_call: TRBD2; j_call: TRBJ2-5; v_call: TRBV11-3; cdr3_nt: TGTGCCAGCAGCCGAGCATCGCTAGCGGGCGGCGGGGGGGAGACCCAGTACTTC; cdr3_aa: CASSRASLAGGGGETQYF
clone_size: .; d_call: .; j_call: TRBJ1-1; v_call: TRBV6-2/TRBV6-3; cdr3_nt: TGTGCCAGCAGTTACGTCCTGGGGGGACGGGGGAACACTGAAGCTTTCTTT; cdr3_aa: CASSYVLGGRGNTEAFF
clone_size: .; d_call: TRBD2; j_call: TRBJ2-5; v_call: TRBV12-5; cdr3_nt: TGTGCTAGTGAACCTAGCGGGCAACGGGGAGAGACCCAGTACTTC; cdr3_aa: CASEPSGQRGETQYF
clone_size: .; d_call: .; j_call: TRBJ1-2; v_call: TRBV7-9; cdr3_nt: TGTGCCAGCAGCTTAGATCTTGGAGGAGTGTCCTTC; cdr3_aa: CASSLDLGGVSF
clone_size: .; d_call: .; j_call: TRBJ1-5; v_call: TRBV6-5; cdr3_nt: TGTGCCAGCAGTCACAGAGGGTTTGGCAATCAGCCCCAGCATTTT; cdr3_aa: CASSHRGFGNQPQHF
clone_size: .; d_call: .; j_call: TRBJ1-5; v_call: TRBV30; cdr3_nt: TGTGCCTGGAGTGCGGACAGATATCAGCCCCAGCATTTT; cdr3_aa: CAWSADRYQPQHF
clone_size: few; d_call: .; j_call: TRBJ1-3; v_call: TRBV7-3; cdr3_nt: TGTGCCAGCAGCCTATCAACAGGAATCGGAAACACCATATATTTT; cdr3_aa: CASSLSTGIGNTIYF
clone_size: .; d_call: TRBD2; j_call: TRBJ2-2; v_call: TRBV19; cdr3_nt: TGTGCCAGTAGTATCCAGACTAGCGGGGGCACCGGGGAGCTGTTTTTT; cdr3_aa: CASSIQTSGGTGELFF
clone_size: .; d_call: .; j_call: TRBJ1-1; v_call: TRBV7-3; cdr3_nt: TGTGCCAGCAGTCCTACCCCCATGAACACTGAAGCTTTCTTT; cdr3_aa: CASSPTPMNTEAFF
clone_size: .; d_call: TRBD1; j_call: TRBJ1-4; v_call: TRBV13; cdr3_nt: TGTGCCAGCAGCCGTAACAGGGGGCTAAATGAAAAACTGTTTTTT; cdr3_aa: CASSRNRGLNEKLFF
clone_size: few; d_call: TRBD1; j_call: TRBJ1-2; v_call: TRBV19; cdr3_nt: TGTGCCAGTAACGGGCAAGGGGGCGACGCTAACTATGGCTACACCTTC; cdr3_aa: CASNGQGGDANYGYTF
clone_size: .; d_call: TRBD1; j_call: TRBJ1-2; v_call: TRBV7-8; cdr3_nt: TGTGCCAGCAGCTCAAACAGGGGGCTGGGTGGCTACACCTTC; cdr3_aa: CASSSNRGLGGYTF
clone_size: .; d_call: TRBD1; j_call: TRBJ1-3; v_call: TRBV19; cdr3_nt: TGTGCCAGTAGTCCCCGGGACAGGGTTTCTGGAAACACCATATATTTT; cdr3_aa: CASSPRDRVSGNTIYF
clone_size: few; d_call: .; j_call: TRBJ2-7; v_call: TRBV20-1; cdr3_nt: TGCAGTGCTTTATTTGAGTACGAGCAGTACTTC; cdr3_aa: CSALFEYEQYF
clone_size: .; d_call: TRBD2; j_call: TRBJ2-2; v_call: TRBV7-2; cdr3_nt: TGTGCCAGCAGCTTACTGATGGGACTAGCGGGGTCGAACACCGGGGAGCTGTTTTTT; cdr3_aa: CASSLLMGLAGSNTGELFF
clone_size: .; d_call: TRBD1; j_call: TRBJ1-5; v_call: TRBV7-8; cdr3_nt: TGTGCCAGCAGCGGACAGGGGGCAGTGGGTCAGCCCCAGCATTTT; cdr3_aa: CASSGQGAVGQPQHF
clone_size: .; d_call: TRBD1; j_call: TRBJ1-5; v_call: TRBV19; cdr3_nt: TGTGCCAGTAGAGGACAGGGGGCGGGAGAGCAGCCCCAGCATTTT; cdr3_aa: CASRGQGAGEQPQHF
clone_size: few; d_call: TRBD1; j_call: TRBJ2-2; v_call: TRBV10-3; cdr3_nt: TGTGCCATCAGACCCCCGGAACAGGGGGGATCGAACACCGGGGAGCTGTTTTTT; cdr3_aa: CAIRPPEQGGSNTGELFF
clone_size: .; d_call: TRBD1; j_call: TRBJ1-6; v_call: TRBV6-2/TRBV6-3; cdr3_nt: TGTGCCAGCAGCCGTTCATCGGGACAGCATTCACCCCTCCACTTT; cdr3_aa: CASSRSSGQHSPLHF
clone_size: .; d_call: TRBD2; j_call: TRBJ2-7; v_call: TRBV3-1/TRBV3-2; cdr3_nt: TGTGCCAGCAGCCTCCTAACCGCACGACTAGCGGGGGGATACGAGCAGTACTTC; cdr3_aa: CASSLLTARLAGGYEQYF
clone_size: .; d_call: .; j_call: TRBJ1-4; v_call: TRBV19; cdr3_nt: TGTGCCAGTAGTTCTACCCGGTCAGGATCAACTAATGAAAAACTGTTTTTT; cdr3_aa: CASSSTRSGSTNEKLFF
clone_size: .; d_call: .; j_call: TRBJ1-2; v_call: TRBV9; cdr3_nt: TGTGCCAGCAGCGTAGGAGACCAACGGACAAGCTATGGCTACACCTTC; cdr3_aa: CASSVGDQRTSYGYTF
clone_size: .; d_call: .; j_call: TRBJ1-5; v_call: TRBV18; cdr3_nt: TGTGCCAGCTCAACGGGACTTAGCAATCAGCCCCAGCATTTT; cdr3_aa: CASSTGLSNQPQHF
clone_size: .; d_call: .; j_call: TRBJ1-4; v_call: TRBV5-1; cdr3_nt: TGCGCCAGCAGCGAGTTACCACCGTCCCGGGGGAGTGAAAAACTGTTTTTT; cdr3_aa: CASSELPPSRGSEKLFF
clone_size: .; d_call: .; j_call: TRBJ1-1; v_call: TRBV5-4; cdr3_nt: TGTGCCAGCAGCCTTTTAGACAGGTCGAACACTGAAGCTTTCTTT; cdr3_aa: CASSLLDRSNTEAFF
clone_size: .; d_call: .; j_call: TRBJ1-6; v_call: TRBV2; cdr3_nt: TGTGCCAGCAGTGAAGCGGGGGGCTCCTATAATTCACCCCTCCACTTT; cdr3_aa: CASSEAGGSYNSPLHF
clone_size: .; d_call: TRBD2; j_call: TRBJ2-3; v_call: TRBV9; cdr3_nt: TGTGCCAGCAGTCGGACTAGCGGGGGCCTAAGCACAGATACGCAGTATTTT; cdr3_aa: CASSRTSGGLSTDTQYF
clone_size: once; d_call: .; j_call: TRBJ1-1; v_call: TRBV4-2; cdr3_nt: TGTGCCAGCAGCCAAGATGGGGGGGGGTATTGGCAAGCTTTCTTT; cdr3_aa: CASSQDGGGYWQAFF
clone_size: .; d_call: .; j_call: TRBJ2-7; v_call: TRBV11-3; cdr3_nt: TGTGCCAGCAGTCCTGCCAGGTTTTCCTACGAGCAGTACTTC; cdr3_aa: CASSPARFSYEQYF
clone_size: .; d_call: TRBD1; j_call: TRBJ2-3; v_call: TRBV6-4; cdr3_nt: TGTGCCAGCAGTGCGGGACAGGCAAGCACAGATACGCAGTATTTT; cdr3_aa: CASSAGQASTDTQYF
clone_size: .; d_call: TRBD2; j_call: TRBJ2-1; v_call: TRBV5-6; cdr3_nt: TGTGCCAGCAGCTTGGCTTTGGGCGGGGGGCCCCGGTTCTTC; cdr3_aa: CASSLALGGGPRFF
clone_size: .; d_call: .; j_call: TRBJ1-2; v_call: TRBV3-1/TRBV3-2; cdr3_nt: TGTGCCAGCAGCCAAGATGGCGCAGGGTATGGCTACACCTTC; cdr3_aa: CASSQDGAGYGYTF
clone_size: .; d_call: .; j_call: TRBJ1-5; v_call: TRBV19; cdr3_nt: TGTGCCAGTAGTATAGCAGGGGGCAATCAGCCCCAGCATTTT; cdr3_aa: CASSIAGGNQPQHF
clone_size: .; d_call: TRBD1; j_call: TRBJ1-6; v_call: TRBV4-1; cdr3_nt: TGCGCCAGCAGTCCGACTTCGACAGGGGCCGATAATTCACCCCTCCACTTT; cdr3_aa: CASSPTSTGADNSPLHF
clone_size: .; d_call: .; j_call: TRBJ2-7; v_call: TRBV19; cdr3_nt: TGTGCCAGTAGCCCTTACGGGGACTCCTACGAGCAGTACTTC; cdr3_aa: CASSPYGDSYEQYF
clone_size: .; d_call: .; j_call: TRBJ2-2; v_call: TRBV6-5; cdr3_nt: TGTGCCAGCACCCAGGGTCCCAAGATAGTCGGGGAGCTGTTTTTT; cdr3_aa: CASTQGPKIVGELFF
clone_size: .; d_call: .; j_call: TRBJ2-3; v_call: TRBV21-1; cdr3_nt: TGTGCCAGCAGCAAATGGGGAGCACGTAAGGCGCGGGAAGATACGCAGTATTTT; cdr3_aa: CASSKWGARKAREDTQYF
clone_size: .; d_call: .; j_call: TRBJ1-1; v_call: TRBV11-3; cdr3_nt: TGTGCCAGCAGCCGCGGGGGGGAAAACACTGAAGCTTTCTTT; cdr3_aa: CASSRGGENTEAFF
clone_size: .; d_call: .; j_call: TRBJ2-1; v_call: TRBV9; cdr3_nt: TGTGCCAGCAGCGTAGGGCTAGGGGACTTGAATGAGCAGTTCTTC; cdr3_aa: CASSVGLGDLNEQFF
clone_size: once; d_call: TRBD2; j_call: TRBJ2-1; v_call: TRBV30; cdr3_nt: TGTGCCTGGAAGGCGGGTCTAGCGGCATTCCCATACAATGAGCAGTTCTTC; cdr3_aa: CAWKAGLAAFPYNEQFF
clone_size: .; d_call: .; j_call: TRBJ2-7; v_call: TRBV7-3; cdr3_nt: TGTGCCAGCAGCTTATCGTCGGTTAGCTCCTACGAGCAGTACTTC; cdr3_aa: CASSLSSVSSYEQYF
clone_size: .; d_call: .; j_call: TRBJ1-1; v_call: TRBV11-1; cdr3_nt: TGTGCCAGCAGCCCCCAGGGCAGGCTTGAAGCTTTCTTT; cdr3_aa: CASSPQGRLEAFF
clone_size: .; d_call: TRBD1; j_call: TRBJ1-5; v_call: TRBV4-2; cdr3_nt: TGTGCCAGCAGCCAAGACAGGCGACAGGGAGGCAATCAGCCCCAGCATTTT; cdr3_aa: CASSQDRRQGGNQPQHF